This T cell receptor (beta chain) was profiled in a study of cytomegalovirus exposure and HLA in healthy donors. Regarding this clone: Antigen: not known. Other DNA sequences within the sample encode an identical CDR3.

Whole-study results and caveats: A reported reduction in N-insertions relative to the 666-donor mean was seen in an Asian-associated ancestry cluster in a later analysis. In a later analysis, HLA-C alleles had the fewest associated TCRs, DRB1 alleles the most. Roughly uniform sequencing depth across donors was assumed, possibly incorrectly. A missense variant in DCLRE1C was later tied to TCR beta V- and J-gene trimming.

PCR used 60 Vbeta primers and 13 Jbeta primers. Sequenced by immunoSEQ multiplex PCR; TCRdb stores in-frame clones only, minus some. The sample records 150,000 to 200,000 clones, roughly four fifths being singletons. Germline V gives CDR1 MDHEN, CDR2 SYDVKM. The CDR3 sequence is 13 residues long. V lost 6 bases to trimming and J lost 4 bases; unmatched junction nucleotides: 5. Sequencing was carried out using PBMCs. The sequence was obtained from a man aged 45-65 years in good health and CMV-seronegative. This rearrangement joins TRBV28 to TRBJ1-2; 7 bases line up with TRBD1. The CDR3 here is CASSRDSSYGYTF. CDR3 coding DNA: TGTGCCAGCAGCAGGGACAGCTCCTATGGCTACACCTTC.